Sequencing of this T cell receptor (beta chain) was carried out in a study of identical twins. Findings and caveats of the study: Sequences that were beta out-of-frame showed weaker excess twin sharing.

Germline-derived CDR1 and CDR2 are SGHRS and YFSETQ. The CDR3 extends over 13 amino acids. Germline trimming cut 4 bases from V and 1 base from J; bases unmatched to any gene: 0. Remarks on this clonotype: Its antigen is as yet unknown.

TCRdb fed the 5' RACE reads into MiXCR, producing one record per CDR3 protein. The sample comprises around 140,000 distinct CDR3 sequences, roughly 3.3% of which are singletons, and 7% to 10% rests with the top ten. The chain links TRBV5-1 to TRBJ2-5; 8 bases align to TRBD1. This TCR was recovered from a young man in good health. Sequences were obtained from memory T cells sorted from blood. The CDR3: CASSGTGQETQYF. CDR3 sequence (DNA): TGCGCCAGCAGCGGGACAGGCCAAGAGACCCAGTACTTC.